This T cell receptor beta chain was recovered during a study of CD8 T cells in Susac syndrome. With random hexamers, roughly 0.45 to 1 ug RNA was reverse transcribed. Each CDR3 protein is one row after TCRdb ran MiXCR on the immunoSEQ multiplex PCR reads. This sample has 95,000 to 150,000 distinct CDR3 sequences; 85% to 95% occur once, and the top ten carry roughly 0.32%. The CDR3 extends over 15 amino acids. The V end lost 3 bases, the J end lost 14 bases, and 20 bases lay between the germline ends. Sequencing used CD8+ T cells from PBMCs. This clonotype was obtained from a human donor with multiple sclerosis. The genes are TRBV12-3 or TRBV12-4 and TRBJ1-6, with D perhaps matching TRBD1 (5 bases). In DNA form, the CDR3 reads TGTGCCAGCAGTTTGGGAGACAGCCTACTTAGAGCCCTCCACTTT. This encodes CASSLGDSLLRALHF.